The 17 T cell receptor beta chains listed next were all sequenced from one sample in a study of T-cell reconstitution after alpha-beta-depleted transplantation in children. It was with unique molecular identifiers that the TCRbeta library was prepared. Each CDR3 protein gets one entry after TCRdb re-called the PCR reads with MiXCR. This table has 600,000 to 700,000 distinct CDR3 sequences, 16% appearing once. The input for sequencing was PBMCs from the stem cell graft donor, taken from the stem cell graft. These receptors were collected from a human donor who donated a stem cell graft to a child with acute myeloid leukemia.

The V gene is TRBV20-1, the J gene TRBJ2-3; D is undetermined. From germline, CDR1 is DFQATT and CDR2 SNEGSKA (reference sequence). V was pared by 5 bases and J by 2 bases, with 17 bases between. The CDR3 covers 15 residues. The CDR3 nucleotides read TGCAGTGCTTCAGACCAGCAATTTTACACAGATACGCAGTATTTT. This gives the protein CSASDQQFYTDTQYF.

This clonotype was seen a single time. The V gene is TRBV14, the J gene TRBJ2-3; tentatively, D is TRBD2 (5 bases). This CDR3 spans 15 amino acids. CDR1 and CDR2 (germline): SGHDN, FVKESK. Trimming stripped 5 bases from V and 1 base from J, with 13 bases between. CDR3 residues: CASSSRARGTDTQYF. The CDR3 nucleotides are TGTGCCAGCAGCTCTCGGGCGCGGGGCACAGATACGCAGTATTTT. Full variable domain (missing parts from reference TRBV14 and TRBJ2-3): EAGVTQFPSHSVIEKGQTVTLRCDPISGHDNLYWYRRVMGKEIKFLLHFVKESKQDESGMPNNRFLAERTGGTYSTLKVQPAELEDSGVYFCASSSRARGTDTQYFGPGTRLTVL.

Details on this clonotype: A much larger clonotype is one base distant, so this may be a read error. This chain connects TRBV20-1 to TRBJ2-7, with TRBD1 as a possible D gene (7 bases). The CDR3 is 12 residues long. The V and J ends lost 5 bases and 10 bases respectively, with 18 bases between them. Germline V lookup: CDR1 DFQATT, CDR2 SNEGSKA (reference sequence). The CDR3 DNA follows: TGCAGTGCTCAACGAGGAGGGGGCGACCAGTACGTC. Translated: CSAQRGGGDQYV.

This clonotype came up a few times. V gene TRBV20-1 combines with J gene TRBJ2-3; 13 bases match TRBD2. Looked up from germline, CDR1 is DFQATT and CDR2 is SNEGSKA (reference sequence). Trimming removed 2 bases from V and 4 bases from J; junction bases left unmatched: 12. The length of the CDR3 is 18 residues. The CDR3 region has the DNA TGCAGTGCTAGATCCCCGTCACTAGCGGGGGGGCCGGCAGATACGCAGTATTTT. Amino acid sequence: CSARSPSLAGGPADTQYF.

This clonotype was found many times. V usage is TRBV13 and J usage is TRBJ1-2; 8 nucleotides align to TRBD1. V was pared by 4 bases and J by 0 bases, with 7 bases of the junction left unmatched. In germline, CDR1 is PRHDT, CDR2 FYEKMQ (reference sequence). The CDR3 length is 16 residues. CDR3 protein: CASSSEGDRTNYGYTF. CDR3 coding DNA: TGTGCCAGCAGCTCCGAGGGGGACAGGACTAACTATGGCTACACCTTC.

V gene TRBV7-2 combines with J gene TRBJ2-1; D gene unclear. The CDR3 totals 15 residues. Trimming removed 1 base at V and 0 bases at J, with 7 bases between. Germline V gene data show CDR1 as SGHTA and CDR2 as FQGNSA. For the CDR3, the DNA is TGTACCAGCAGCTTAGGGGGAAGCTCCTACAATGAGCAGTTCTTC. Translated, it gives CTSSLGGSSYNEQFF.

This clonotype was found many times. The V call is TRBV6-1, the J call TRBJ2-1; 10 bases agree with TRBD2. The CDR3 has 14 residues. Germline CDR1 and CDR2: MNHNS and SASEGT. V dropped 7 bases and J dropped 6; count of bases not matched to a gene: 6. DNA for the CDR3: TGTGCCAGCACCCTGATAGCGGGGGGCAATGAGCAGTTCTTC. Amino acids: CASTLIAGGNEQFF.

This chain joins TRBV20-1 and TRBJ2-2; TRBD2 agrees at 8 bases. Germline trimming cut 0 bases from V and 9 bases from J; bases unmatched to any gene: 6. The CDR3 runs 14 residues. CDR1 is DFQATT, CDR2 SNEGSKA, per germline (reference sequence). As DNA, the CDR3 is TGCAGTGCTAGAGATCCGGGGGGGACCCGGGAGCTGTTTTTT. Translation gives CSARDPGGTRELFF.

This clonotype was observed a handful of times. This chain connects TRBV7-2 to TRBJ2-1; 8 bases fit TRBD2. Trimming cost V 4 bases and J 3 bases; bases outside gene matches: 5. The CDR3 has 15 residues. Per germline, CDR1 SGHTA and CDR2 FQGNSA. The CDR3 region is CASSSAGGFYNEQFF. The CDR3 coding sequence is TGTGCCAGCAGCTCCGCGGGGGGTTTCTACAATGAGCAGTTCTTC.

In this sample, this clonotype turned up a few times. The rearrangement links TRBV4-3 to TRBJ1-2; tentatively, D is TRBD1 (5 bases). This CDR3 contains 16 residues. V was clipped by 4 bases and J by 4 bases, with 19 bases between them. CDR1 is LGHNA, CDR2 YSLEER, per germline. This CDR3 reads CASSPQGGWNTYGYTF. CDR3 sequence (DNA): TGCGCCAGCAGCCCCCAGGGAGGATGGAATACCTATGGCTACACCTTC.

This clonotype was seen a few times. This chain links TRBV15 with TRBJ1-3; D unclear. The CDR3 covers 16 residues. Germline CDR1 is LNHNV and CDR2 is YYDKDF (reference sequence). V was cut by 1 base and J by 3 bases, with 13 bases left in between. CDR3 sequence (DNA): TGTGCCACCAGCAGAGGTGGCAATTCCTATGGAAACACCATATATTTT. Translated, it gives CATSRGGNSYGNTIYF.

There are many counts of this clonotype. The V gene is TRBV20-1, the J gene TRBJ2-5; D might be TRBD2 (6 bases). With 0 bases removed from V and 6 bases from J, the gap between germline ends came to 11 bases. The CDR3 covers 13 residues. Germline CDR1 reads DFQATT; CDR2 reads SNEGSKA (reference sequence). This CDR3 reads CSARDRRVKTQYF. The CDR3 bases are TGCAGTGCTAGAGATCGGAGGGTGAAGACCCAGTACTTC.

The gene calls are TRBV6-1 and TRBJ1-1; 7 positions agree with TRBD1. With V trimmed by 6 bases and J by 11 bases, 18 bases remained unmatched. Per germline, CDR1 MNHNS and CDR2 SASEGT. The CDR3 is 15 residues long. CDR3 in DNA: TGTGCCAGCAGCTCTGGACAGGCGACGATAGCAGGGGCTTTCTTT. As protein: CASSSGQATIAGAFF.

This clonotype was detected ten times or more. The gene calls are TRBV29-1 and TRBJ2-3; TRBD2 agrees at 8 bases. CDR1 and CDR2 from the germline V gene are SQVTM and ANQGSEA. The J segment lost 2 bases and the V segment lost 6 bases, leaving 25 bases of the junction unmatched. The CDR3 is made up of 20 amino acids. CDR3 loop: CSVVRDTAFLSGGNTDTQYF. For the CDR3, the DNA is TGCAGCGTGGTCCGGGACACAGCCTTTCTAAGCGGGGGCAACACAGATACGCAGTATTTT.

This clonotype has a count of ten or more. The chain combines TRBV7-2 with TRBJ1-6; the D gene is possibly TRBD1 (6 bases). Trimming took 3 bases from V and 10 from J, leaving 10 bases between them. The CDR3 is 13 amino acids. CDR1 and CDR2 (germline): SGHTA, FQGNSA. The CDR3 region has the DNA TGTGCCAGCAGCTTGGGACAAAACTCACCCCTCCACTTT. It specifies CASSLGQNSPLHF.

This clonotype occurred a few times. J is TRBJ2-3 and V is TRBV9; weak D call: TRBD1 (6 bases). Trimming left V 2 bases short and J 1 base short, with 17 bases between. Germline CDR1 is SGDLS and CDR2 is YYNGEE. CDR3 size: 17 residues. CDR3 bases: TGTGCCAGCAGCGTTACCGGGACACCGGCGGGCACAGATACGCAGTATTTT. This encodes CASSVTGTPAGTDTQYF.

J is TRBJ2-3 and V is TRBV12-3 or TRBV12-4; the match to TRBD2 covers 8 bases. The CDR3 extends over 16 amino acids. With 4 bases clipped from V and 2 bases from J, the junction kept 8 bases outside the gene matches. The CDR3 sequence is CASSSPPRGVTDTQYF. CDR3 DNA sequence: TGTGCCAGCAGTTCCCCCCCGCGGGGGGTCACAGATACGCAGTATTTT.